This T cell receptor (beta chain) stems from a study of metastatic and nonmetastatic thyroid tumors. V was cut by 7 bases and J by 3 bases, with 10 bases left in between. The CDR3 has 12 amino acids. MiXCR re-clonotyped the PCR reads for TCRdb. The sample yields 17,000 or so clones, roughly 23% seen once. Nobody among the patients had been given any treatment before thyroid surgery. This chain links TRBV12-3 or TRBV12-4 with TRBJ2-7; D ambiguous. Sequencing was carried out using tumor tissue. This TCR came from a female donor with papillary thyroid cancer or a benign thyroid nodule (not recorded which). Some clones in this sample may be carry-over from other donors' samples. The CDR3 bases are TGTGCCAGCACGGATGGGATCTACGAGCAGTACTTC. Translating gives CASTDGIYEQYF.